Here is one TCR beta chain with its context. Its cognate antigen has yet to be identified. There are no base qualities to consult, and no much larger clone falls within one base. The CDR3 regions of human TCRbeta chains were subjected to immunosequencing. The original methods were these. Repertoire TCRs were matched against a reference library of SARS-CoV-2-specific TCRs generated with the MIRA antigen-specificity platform. Breadth was defined as the fraction of unique TCRs that were SARS-CoV-2-associated, and depth was defined as the fraction of total T cells that were SARS-CoV-2-associated. Using the MIRA data, every spike-specific TCR was mapped to the spike region that the TCR reacted to and assigned to either a CD4 or a CD8 class. Log10-transformed breadth and depth values were compared by one-way ANOVA with Sidak's multiple comparisons tests. Imported from immuneACCESS, the table was reduced by TCRdb to in-frame sequences with V and J called. These copies leave out some clones; in studies compared against another copy, an unresolved V gene accounts for under half, and the cause of the remainder is not known. Clone size and the V and J calls come from that table; the DNA yielded D and trimming. This sample is represented by 150,000 to 200,000 clones; around 94% of them were singletons. The top ten clonotypes cover 5.1% of the sample.

The entry originates in a study of T cell responses to AZD1222 COVID-19 vaccine (dated by TCRdb to about 2021). With regard to the full study: A total of more than 230 trial participants underwent TCR sequencing, of whom approximately 210 received two doses of AZD1222 and some 25 received two doses of the MenACWY control vaccine. Trial participants were enrolled by age into 18-55, 56-69 and 70-plus year subgroups, with roughly 160, 29 and 62 TCR-sequenced participants respectively. Results and caveats for the whole study, not just this receptor: Conclusions about previously exposed vaccinees are limited, since just 5 or 6 AZD1222 recipients were seropositive for SARS-CoV-2 at baseline. The vaccine-associated CD4 TCRs covered the entire spike protein, and the dominant responses fell in regions 160-218 and 743-854. Because no samples from the day 14 peak response were available, repertoires could be characterized only after the peak T cell response. After two AZD1222 doses, spike-specific TCR breadth and depth were significantly higher than at day 0 and than in MenACWY recipients. Reportedly, close to half of the unique spike-specific TCRs recognized epitopes lying outside the regions that are mutated in the B.1.351 and B.1.1.7 variants. Participants were mostly white British and included more females than males, and it was suggested by the authors that clonal diversity may have been underestimated. The 56-69-year group was small, and its depth increase did not reach significance, likely because of low power.

The germline V gene supplies CDR1 MNHEY and CDR2 SVGEGT. Counted from cysteine to phenylalanine, this CDR3 has 15 amino acids. CDR3 DNA is the only sequence kept; it has 45 bases, read in frame from the first base. Trimmed from V: 4 bases; trimmed from J: 5 bases; junction bases lacking a gene match: 5. Explained via the paper, the time point label denotes: about 28 days (+/-7) after the second vaccine dose. Because spike-specific TCR depth and breadth did not differ between the two schedules, AZD1222 recipients who got a second dose at roughly 4 weeks were pooled with those who got a second dose at roughly 12 weeks. The vaccinee samples were drawn from two UK trials, COV001 and COV002, one of which was a single-blind randomized controlled phase 2/3 trial testing AZD1222 (ChAdOx1 nCoV-19) in healthy adults. Trial participant PBMC samples were collected at day 0 and day 28 after the second dose for TCRbeta chain sequencing.

The sequence joins TRBV6-2 or TRBV6-3 to TRBJ2-5; 12 junctional bases match TRBD2. The receptor was derived from an adult who received the AZD1222 COVID-19 vaccine. Source: peripheral blood, taken 28 days after the second AZD1222 dose. The CDR3 protein is CASSSLGLAGETQYF. The DNA sequence is TGTGCCAGCAGTTCCCTAGGACTAGCGGGGGAGACCCAGTACTTC.